Presented here are 18 T cell receptor beta chains from one specimen sequenced in a study of blood T cell repertoires in COVID-19 (dated by TCRdb to about 2020). The library was prepared using the immunoSEQ multiplex PCR assay. Sourced from immuneACCESS, this table was stored by TCRdb with only in-frame sequences that have V and J called. A share of the clones is absent; for the studies checked, an unresolved V gene accounts for under half, and the remainder has no known explanation. Counted in this sample were fewer than 70,000 clones; almost 85% of them appeared once. Together, the top ten hold 8.8% of the sample. The sequencing sample was made of peripheral blood. Every receptor here comes from a man in his fifties with active COVID-19.

In its sample, this clone was seen once. The J gene is TRBJ2-2, the V gene TRBV27, with D maybe TRBD2 (6 bases). V lost 4 bases and J lost 2, with 8 bases in between. Germline CDR1 is MNHEY and CDR2 is SMNVEV (reference sequence). The CDR3 totals 14 residues. CDR3 in amino acids: CASSWDFNTGELFF. CDR3 nucleotides: TGTGCCAGCAGTTGGGACTTTAACACCGGGGAGCTGTTTTTT.

This chain joins TRBV18 and TRBJ1-1; D gene unclear. Looked up from germline, CDR1 is KGHSH and CDR2 is LQKENI. Between the trimmed V and J ends, which lost 3 bases and 4 bases, there was a span of 12 bases. This CDR3 has 14 amino acids. The CDR3 DNA sequence: TGTGCCAGCTCACCGCTCGCGGGCCCCACTGAAGCTTTCTTT. It specifies CASSPLAGPTEAFF.

The count of this clone is one. This rearrangement joins TRBV5-5 to TRBJ2-3, with a possible D match to TRBD2 (6 bases). Per germline, CDR1 SGHKS and CDR2 YYEKEE (reference sequence). This CDR3 is 15 amino acids long. V was pared by 2 bases and J by 3 bases, with 13 bases between. CDR3 coding DNA: TGTGCCAGCAGCTTACAGAGACTAGTGACAGATACGCAGTATTTT. Translating it yields CASSLQRLVTDTQYF.

This clone was picked up one time. V is TRBV6-2 or TRBV6-3 and J is TRBJ2-7; 7 bases are a match to TRBD2. Germline CDR1 and CDR2: MNHEY and SVGEGT. This CDR3 is 15 amino acids long. V shed 6 bases and J 0 bases; nucleotides not matched to a gene: 8. CDR3 sequence: CASSPHLAASYEQYF. DNA for the CDR3: TGTGCCAGCAGCCCTCACCTAGCGGCCTCCTACGAGCAGTACTTC.

The rearrangement links TRBV14 to TRBJ2-1, with a tentative D call TRBD2 (6 bases). CDR3 length: 14 amino acids. V was cut by 0 bases and J by 10 bases, with 13 bases left in between. From germline, CDR1 is SGHDN and CDR2 FVKESK. Here the CDR3 reads CASSQDPLAREQFF. As DNA, the CDR3 is TGTGCCAGCAGCCAAGATCCCCTAGCGAGAGAGCAGTTCTTC.

The chain employs TRBV7-9 and TRBJ2-3; D uncertain. Germline V CDR1 and CDR2: SEHNR, FQNEAQ (reference sequence). There are 14 residues in the CDR3. Trimming took off 3 bases at V and 12 bases at J, with 19 bases between the two ends. CDR3 coding DNA: TGTGCCAGCAGCTTTGGTGGGCAGGTTAATTACCAGTATTTT. This codes for CASSFGGQVNYQYF.

The genes are TRBV5-4 and TRBJ2-7; 7 nucleotides line up with TRBD1. Trimming at V came to 4 bases and at J to 2 bases, leaving 6 bases not matched to a gene. From germline, CDR1 is SGHNT and CDR2 YYREEE (reference sequence). CDR3 size: 14 residues. DNA of the CDR3: TGTGCCAGCAGCCCGGGACAGCCGGCCTACGAGCAGTACTTC. Translated: CASSPGQPAYEQYF.

The chain uses TRBV9 and TRBJ2-3; D unclear. This CDR3 contains 14 residues. V was pared by 0 bases and J by 2 bases, with 7 bases between. Germline V lookup: CDR1 SGDLS, CDR2 YYNGEE. In DNA form, the CDR3 reads TGTGCCAGCAGCGTAGGAGTAACCACAGATACGCAGTATTTT. Its protein is CASSVGVTTDTQYF. The variable domain in full, with the rest retrieved from reference TRBV9 and TRBJ2-3, is DSGVTQTPKHLITATGQRVTLRCSPRSGDLSVYWYQQSLDQGLQFLIQYYNGEERAKGNILERFSAQQFPDLHSELNLSSLELGDSALYFCASSVGVTTDTQYFGPGTRLTVL.

This chain uses TRBV12-5 with TRBJ2-6; perhaps TRBD1 as D (5 bases). Trimming took off 3 bases at V and 1 base at J, with 16 bases between the two ends. Germline CDR1 LGHNT, CDR2 FRNRAP. This CDR3 has 18 residues. CDR3 amino acids: CASGFRWGSPSGANVLTF. The CDR3 DNA reads as TGTGCTAGTGGTTTTCGATGGGGCAGCCCGTCTGGGGCCAACGTCCTGACTTTC. Combining the CDR3 with reference TRBV12-5 and TRBJ2-6 gives the whole variable domain DARVTQTPRHKVTEMGQEVTMRCQPILGHNTVFWYRQTMMQGLELLAYFRNRAPLDDSGMPKDRFSAEMPDATLATLKIQPSEPRDSAVYFCASGFRWGSPSGANVLTFGAGSRLTVL.

The CDR3 loop reads CASSSLAPQETQYF. As DNA, the CDR3 is TGTGCCAGCTCGTCCCTAGCGCCCCAAGAGACCCAGTACTTC. The rearrangement joins TRBV13 to TRBJ2-5, with a weak D call TRBD2 (6 bases). Germline lookup yields CDR1 PRHDT and CDR2 FYEKMQ (reference sequence). V gave up 8 bases and J gave up 1 base, with 14 bases separating them. CDR3 size: 14 residues.

The chain combines TRBV7-9 with TRBJ1-4, with TRBD1 as a possible D gene (6 bases). The CDR3 extends over 13 amino acids. V lost 5 bases, J lost 11 bases, and 15 bases lay in between. The germline V gene encodes CDR1 SEHNR and CDR2 FQNEAQ (reference sequence). CDR3 DNA: TGTGCCAGCAGCCTCAGCCCAGGGGAGAAACTGTTTTTT. The encoded protein is CASSLSPGEKLFF. Looking up the rest from reference TRBV7-9 and TRBJ1-4 gives the full variable domain: DTGVSQNPRHKITKRGQNVTFRCDPISEHNRLYWYRQTLGQGPEFLTYFQNEAQLEKSRLLSDRFSAERPKGSFSTLEIQRTEQGDSAMYLCASSLSPGEKLFFGSGTQLSVL.

The J gene is TRBJ1-1, the V gene TRBV5-1, with D tentatively TRBD1 (6 bases). The ends were cut back, 4 bases at V and 4 bases at J, with 14 bases in the middle. Germline lookup yields CDR1 SGHRS and CDR2 YFSETQ. The CDR3 sequence is 14 residues long. The DNA of the CDR3 is TGCGCCAGCAGCAACAGGGAGGGTGGCACTGAAGCTTTCTTT. It specifies CASSNREGGTEAFF. Looking up the rest from reference TRBV5-1 and TRBJ1-1 gives the full variable domain: KAGVTQTPRYLIKTRGQQVTLSCSPISGHRSVSWYQQTPGQGLQFLFEYFSETQRNKGNFPGRFSGRQFSNSRSEMNVSTLELGDSALYLCASSNREGGTEAFFGQGTRLTVV.

V gene TRBV6-4 combines with J gene TRBJ1-2; D unresolved. V dropped 0 bases and J dropped 8 bases, with 16 bases sitting between them. Germline CDR1 and CDR2: MRHNA and SNTAGT. The CDR3 runs 15 residues. CDR3 DNA sequence: TGTGCCAGCAGTGACTCGGCATCAGGAGGTCGGGGCTACACCTTC. Residues: CASSDSASGGRGYTF.

The chain joins TRBV7-2 to TRBJ1-1; D remains unclear. The CDR3 runs 16 residues. Germline V gives CDR1 SGHTA, CDR2 FQGNSA. The ends were cut back, 1 base at V and 4 bases at J, with 16 bases in the middle. CDR3 in DNA: TGTGCCAGCAGCTTAGTGGGAGGAGGTAAGGTCACTGAAGCTTTCTTT. This codes for CASSLVGGGKVTEAFF.

V gene TRBV6-2 or TRBV6-3 combines with J gene TRBJ2-3, with D tentatively TRBD2 (5 bases). The CDR3 is made up of 15 amino acids. The germline V gene encodes CDR1 MNHEY and CDR2 SVGEGT. Between the trimmed V and J ends, which lost 1 base and 0 bases, there was a span of 8 bases. CDR3: CASSYLGRSTDTQYF. DNA of the CDR3: TGTGCCAGCAGTTACTTAGGGAGAAGCACAGATACGCAGTATTTT.

This chain joins TRBV7-6 and TRBJ2-7; 8 nucleotides match TRBD2. Germline lookup yields CDR1 SGHVS and CDR2 FNYEAQ. The V gene end was trimmed by 5 bases and the J gene end by 4 bases; junction bases not matched to a gene: 19. The CDR3 runs 18 residues. The CDR3 region is CASSPVVSSGSGNYEQYF. The CDR3 nucleotides are TGTGCCAGCAGCCCCGTAGTCTCAAGTGGTAGCGGGAATTACGAGCAGTACTTC. Using reference TRBV7-6 and TRBJ2-7 for the parts outside the CDR3, the full variable domain is GAGVSQSPRYKVTKRGQDVALRCDPISGHVSLYWYRQALGQGPEFLTYFNYEAQQDKSGLPNDRFSAERPEGSISTLTIQRTEQRDSAMYRCASSPVVSSGSGNYEQYFGPGTRLTVT.

This chain links TRBV7-2 with TRBJ2-7; 11 bases fit TRBD2. Germline loops: CDR1 SGHTA, CDR2 FQGNSA. V lost 3 bases and J lost 2; bases outside the gene matches: 6. The CDR3 covers 16 residues. The CDR3 reads CASSLRVAGGPYEQYF. DNA for the CDR3: TGTGCCAGCAGCTTGAGGGTAGCGGGAGGGCCCTACGAGCAGTACTTC.

The J gene is TRBJ2-7, the V gene TRBV19; D gene uncertain. The CDR3 has 12 amino acids. CDR1 is LNHDA, CDR2 SQIVND, per germline (reference sequence). The V gene lost 4 bases and the J gene lost 3 bases, with 7 bases spanning the gap. The CDR3 sequence: CASSNSRYEQYF. CDR3 bases: TGTGCCAGTAGTAACTCCCGCTACGAGCAGTACTTC. The entire variable domain, with the rest obtained from reference TRBV19 and TRBJ2-7, is as follows: DGGITQSPKYLFRKEGQNVTLSCEQNLNHDAMYWYRQDPGQGLRLIYYSQIVNDFQKGDIAEGYSVSREKKESFPLTVTSAQKNPTAFYLCASSNSRYEQYFGPGTRLTVT.